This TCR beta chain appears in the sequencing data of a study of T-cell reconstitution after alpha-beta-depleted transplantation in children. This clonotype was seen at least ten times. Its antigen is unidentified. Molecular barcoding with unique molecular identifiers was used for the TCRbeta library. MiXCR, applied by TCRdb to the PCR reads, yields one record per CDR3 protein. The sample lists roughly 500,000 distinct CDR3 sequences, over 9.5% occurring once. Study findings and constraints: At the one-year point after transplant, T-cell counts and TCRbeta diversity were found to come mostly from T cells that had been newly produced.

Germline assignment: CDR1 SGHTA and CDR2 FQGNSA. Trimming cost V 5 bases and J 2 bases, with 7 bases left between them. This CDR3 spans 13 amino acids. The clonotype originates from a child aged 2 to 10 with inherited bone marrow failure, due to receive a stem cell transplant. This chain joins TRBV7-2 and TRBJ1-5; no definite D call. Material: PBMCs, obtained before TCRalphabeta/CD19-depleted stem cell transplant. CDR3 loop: CASSLRGNQPQHF. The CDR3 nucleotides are TGTGCCAGCAGCCTGCGGGGCAATCAGCCCCAGCATTTT. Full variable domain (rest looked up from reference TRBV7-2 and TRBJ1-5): GAGVSQSPSNKVTEKGKDVELRCDPISGHTALYWYRQSLGQGLEFLIYFQGNSAPDKSGLPSDRFSAERTGGSVSTLTIQRTQQEDSAVYLCASSLRGNQPQHFGDGTRLSIL.